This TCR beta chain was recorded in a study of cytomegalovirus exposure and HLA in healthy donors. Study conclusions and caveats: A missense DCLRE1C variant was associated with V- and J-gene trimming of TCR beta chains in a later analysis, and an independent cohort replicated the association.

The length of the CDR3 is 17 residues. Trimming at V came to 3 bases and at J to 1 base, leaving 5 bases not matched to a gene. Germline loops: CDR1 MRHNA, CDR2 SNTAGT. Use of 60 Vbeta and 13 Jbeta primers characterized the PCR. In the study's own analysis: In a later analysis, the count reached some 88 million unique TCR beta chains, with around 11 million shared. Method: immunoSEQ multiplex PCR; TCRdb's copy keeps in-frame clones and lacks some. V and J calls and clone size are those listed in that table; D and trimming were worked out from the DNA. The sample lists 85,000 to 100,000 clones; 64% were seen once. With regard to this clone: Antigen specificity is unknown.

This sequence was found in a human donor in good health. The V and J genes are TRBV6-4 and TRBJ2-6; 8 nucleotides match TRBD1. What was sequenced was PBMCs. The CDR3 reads CASSEKGQGSGANVLTF. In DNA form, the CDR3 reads TGTGCCAGCAGTGAGAAAGGACAGGGATCTGGGGCCAACGTCCTGACTTTC.